This paragraph reports one TCR beta chain. The data were taken from a study of control samples from healthy donors and cancer patients. The data were produced by immunoSEQ multiplex PCR, yet TCRdb's version contains in-frame clones alone and is incomplete. Here the sample spans about 220,000 clones, 85% to 95% being singletons. The CDR3 spans 15 residues. With V trimmed by 4 bases and J by 4 bases, 10 bases remained unmatched. Germline CDR1 SGHNT, CDR2 YYREEE (reference sequence). Sample: blood. This clonotype was obtained from a man aged 50 to 59 in good health. J is TRBJ2-5 and V is TRBV5-4, with 7 bases identical to TRBD2. The CDR3 region is CASSPTGGGRETQYF. For the CDR3, the DNA is TGTGCCAGCAGCCCAACCGGGGGAGGGAGAGAGACCCAGTACTTC.